The T cell receptor (beta chain) described here comes from a study of shared T cell receptors in the human thymus. Some clones are missing from TCRdb's copy, which holds only in-frame ones; the method was immunoSEQ multiplex PCR. The data show approximately 760,000 clones, around 85% seen once. The data were also submitted as part of a second study, on human thymus T cells.

The sequence derives from a girl less than two years old with a congenital heart defect. The material sequenced was thymocytes.

In nucleotides, the CDR3 is TGTGCCAGCAGCGCCCCCGGGAGAGTAGCCCAGTACTTC. It yields the protein CASSAPGRVAQYF. The J gene is TRBJ2-5, the V gene TRBV6-6; tentatively, D is TRBD2 (6 bases). Trimming cost V 6 bases and J 9 bases, with 17 bases left between them. The CDR3 has 13 amino acids. Germline V gene sequence: CDR1 MNHNY, CDR2 SVGAGI (reference sequence).